This T cell receptor beta chain comes out of a study of T cells in Graves' hyperthyroidism and ophthalmopathy. Amplified regions were TCR beta CDR3 sequences from RNA transcripts. With the HTBI primer set, the TCR CDR3 went through a first round of RT-PCR. From the multiplex PCR reads, TCRdb called clonotypes with MiXCR, one entry per CDR3 protein. The data hold 600,000 to 850,000 distinct CDR3 sequences, with 18% observed a single time. This clonotype was found many times. Sequences were obtained from blood. The receptor comes from a woman aged 45-65 years with Graves' hyperthyroidism that later progressed to Graves' ophthalmopathy.

The CDR3 spells CASREGDEQFF. In DNA, the CDR3 is TGTGCCAGCAGAGAAGGAGATGAGCAGTTCTTC. This chain connects TRBV12-3 or TRBV12-4 to TRBJ2-1; D not certain. Between the trimmed V and J ends, which lost 6 bases and 8 bases, there was a span of 8 bases. The CDR3 is 11 amino acids.